One and the same sample provided the 5 T cell receptor beta chains below, sequenced in a study of blood T cell repertoires in COVID-19. Generated by immunoSEQ multiplex PCR, the TCRdb table keeps only in-frame clones and is missing some. The profile shows 100,000 to 140,000 clones, 85% to 95% of them singletons. Sequencing was done on a sample of peripheral blood. The receptors were gathered from a young woman with acute or convalescent COVID-19.

The genes are TRBV19 and TRBJ1-1, with D perhaps matching TRBD1 (5 bases). The CDR3 covers 12 residues. CDR1 and CDR2 (germline): LNHDA, SQIVND (reference sequence). V was clipped by 3 bases and J by 4 bases, with 6 bases between them. The CDR3 region has the DNA TGTGCCAGTAGTATGGGGCTCACTGAAGCTTTCTTT. Its protein is CASSMGLTEAFF.

V gene TRBV4-3 combines with J gene TRBJ2-2; 8 nucleotides match TRBD2. CDR3 length: 21 residues. V was pared by 4 bases and J by 6 bases, with 25 bases of the junction left unmatched. Per the germline V gene, CDR1 is LGHNA and CDR2 is YSLEER. DNA of the CDR3: TGCGCCAGCAGCCGAGGGGGGGTGGGACTAGTATCGTTCCAGGTTGCCGGGGAGCTGTTTTTT. Protein sequence: CASSRGGVGLVSFQVAGELFF.

This clone was observed once. This chain connects TRBV13 to TRBJ1-1, with a tentative D call TRBD1 (5 bases). The CDR3 covers 12 residues. Looked up from germline, CDR1 is PRHDT and CDR2 is FYEKMQ (reference sequence). V lost 5 bases and J lost 1, with 5 bases in between. The CDR3 loop reads CASSDRNTEAFF. As DNA, the CDR3 is TGTGCCAGCAGCGACAGGAACACTGAAGCTTTCTTT. Full variable domain (remainder filled in from reference TRBV13 and TRBJ1-1): AAGVIQSPRHLIKEKRETATLKCYPIPRHDTVYWYQQGPGQDPQFLISFYEKMQSDKGSIPDRFSAQQFSDYHSELNMSSLELGDSALYFCASSDRNTEAFFGQGTRLTVV.

The gene calls are TRBV5-5 and TRBJ1-1; D might be TRBD1 (5 bases). CDR1 and CDR2 (germline): SGHKS, YYEKEE (reference sequence). The CDR3 is 15 amino acids. Trimming took off 2 bases at V and 4 bases at J, with 15 bases between the two ends. The CDR3 protein is CASSLSWGYSTEAFF. The CDR3 coding sequence is TGTGCCAGCAGCTTATCCTGGGGCTATTCCACTGAAGCTTTCTTT.

CDR3 in amino acids: CASSSRGGPNTEAFF. CDR3 sequence (DNA): TGTGCCAGCAGTTCCCGCGGGGGGCCGAACACTGAAGCTTTCTTT. This chain connects TRBV27 to TRBJ1-1, with a tentative D call TRBD1 (6 bases). V lost 4 bases and J lost 1, with 13 bases in between. Germline-derived CDR1 and CDR2 are MNHEY and SMNVEV (reference sequence). The CDR3 loop spans 15 amino acids.